What follows describes a single T cell receptor (beta chain). This CDR3 is 15 amino acids long. The V gene's germline CDR1 is LGHNA and CDR2 YNFKEQ. The V gene lost 4 bases and the J gene lost 5 bases, with 14 bases spanning the gap. This record belongs to a study of cytomegalovirus exposure and HLA in healthy donors. Study-wide context: An early release of data contained 75 million to 100 million unique TCRs, which came from HLA-typed donors.

PCR was performed using 60 Vbeta and 13 Jbeta primers. The assay was immunoSEQ multiplex PCR, and TCRdb's table has in-frame clones only and misses some. The data hold roughly 140,000 clones, with roughly 80% observed a single time. The gene calls are TRBV4-2 and TRBJ2-2, with D perhaps matching TRBD2 (6 bases). The sequence was obtained from a woman aged 45-59 years in good health and CMV-seronegative. The material sequenced was PBMCs. The CDR3 bases are TGTGCCAGCAGCCGTACTGGGGGAGGTACCGGGGAGCTGTTTTTT. It yields the protein CASSRTGGGTGELFF.